The 11 T cell receptor beta chains below all came from one sample that was sequenced in a study of T cell responses to AZD1222 COVID-19 vaccine. Sequenced by immunoSEQ multiplex PCR; TCRdb stores in-frame clones only, minus some. The repertoire holds 59,000 or so clones, with about 86% as singletons. The specimen comprised peripheral blood, sampled on day 0 of AZD1222 vaccination. All receptors derive from an adult in good health.

The V gene is TRBV2, the J gene TRBJ2-5; 8 nucleotides match TRBD2. The V segment lost 8 bases and the J segment 4 bases; nucleotides outside the gene matches: 6. Germline V gene data show CDR1 as SNHLY and CDR2 as FYNNEI. The CDR3 length is 13 residues. The CDR3 protein is CASRRGLGETQYF. The CDR3 bases are TGTGCCAGCCGCAGGGGACTAGGAGAGACCCAGTACTTC.

On this clone: Sequence at one end of the junction differs from germline and may be a read error. The chain has TRBV2 and TRBJ2-4; D is undetermined. CDR3 length equals 12 residues. Germline V gives CDR1 SNHLY, CDR2 FYNNEI. The CDR3 reads CASSQGQFGYGF. The DNA of the CDR3 is TGTGCCAGCAGCCAAGGGCAATTCGGGTATGGCTTC.

The gene calls are TRBV7-2 and TRBJ1-5; perhaps TRBD1 as D (5 bases). V lost 3 bases, J lost 2 bases, and 8 bases lay in between. CDR3 length: 14 amino acids. Per germline, CDR1 SGHTA and CDR2 FQGNSA. This chain's CDR3 is CASSFRVGNQPQHF. CDR3 nucleotide sequence: TGTGCCAGCAGCTTCAGGGTGGGCAATCAGCCCCAGCATTTT.

J is TRBJ1-1 and V is TRBV28, with 7 bases lining up with TRBD1. In germline, CDR1 is MDHEN, CDR2 SYDVKM. CDR3 size: 13 residues. V lost 3 bases, J lost 4 bases, and 2 bases stayed unmatched. In nucleotides, the CDR3 is TGTGCCAGCAGTTTTTGGGACAGCACTGAAGCTTTCTTT. Protein product: CASSFWDSTEAFF.

V usage is TRBV19 and J usage is TRBJ1-1; D uncertain. Deletions cut 8 bases from V and 1 base from J, with 11 bases between. In germline, CDR1 is LNHDA, CDR2 SQIVND (reference sequence). The CDR3 has 13 residues. CDR3 protein: CASSDVGNTEAFF. CDR3 DNA sequence: TGTGCCAGTTCGGACGTCGGGAACACTGAAGCTTTCTTT.

The CDR3 DNA follows: TGTGCCAGCAGCGTAGAGGGCTCGGGCCGGACTGAAGCTTTCTTT. Translating gives CASSVEGSGRTEAFF. The chain is built from TRBV9 and TRBJ1-1; D is ambiguous. Between the trimmed V and J ends, which lost 0 bases and 5 bases, there was a span of 14 bases. The germline gives CDR1 SGDLS, CDR2 YYNGEE. There are 15 residues in the CDR3.

The gene calls are TRBV6-5 and TRBJ1-2; perhaps TRBD1 as D (5 bases). The V and J ends lost 8 bases and 4 bases respectively, with 20 bases between them. This CDR3 comprises 15 residues. Germline V gene sequence: CDR1 MNHEY, CDR2 SVGAGI. This chain's CDR3 is CASVGPPGRSYGYTF. Here the CDR3 DNA reads TGTGCCAGCGTAGGCCCTCCGGGACGGAGCTATGGCTACACCTTC.

V and J are TRBV4-3 and TRBJ2-3; 7 bases are a match to TRBD2. The V and J ends lost 4 bases and 5 bases, in that order; junction bases with no gene match: 9. This CDR3 is built from 15 residues. Germline-derived CDR1 and CDR2 are LGHNA and YSLEER. CDR3 in DNA: TGCGCCAGCAGCCTGACCGGACTAGATTTAGATACGCAGTATTTT. This translates into CASSLTGLDLDTQYF.

The chain carries TRBV25-1 and TRBJ1-4; D is unresolved. Germline values: CDR1 MGHDK, CDR2 SYGVNS. The CDR3 has 13 amino acids. V lost 6 bases to trimming and J lost 4 bases, with 9 bases between them. This CDR3 reads CASRQSINEKLFF. The CDR3 region has the DNA TGTGCCAGCAGACAGAGTATTAATGAAAAACTGTTTTTT.

The rearrangement links TRBV9 to TRBJ1-5; 7 nucleotides line up with TRBD1. In germline, CDR1 is SGDLS, CDR2 YYNGEE. Trimming cost V 1 base and J 0 bases; bases outside gene matches: 16. The length of the CDR3 is 20 residues. The CDR3 nucleotides are TGTGCCAGCAGCGTACGACAGCGACAGGGTAGAATTTTTAGCAATCAGCCCCAGCATTTT. It is translated as CASSVRQRQGRIFSNQPQHF.

The J gene is TRBJ1-1, the V gene TRBV29-1, with 8 bases identical to TRBD1. Germline V gene sequence: CDR1 SQVTM, CDR2 ANQGSEA. The CDR3 is 12 amino acids. J gave up 6 bases and V 7 bases, and 7 bases lay outside the gene matches. The CDR3 reads CSARTGRAEAFF. DNA of the CDR3: TGCAGCGCCCGGACAGGGAGGGCTGAAGCTTTCTTT.